This T cell receptor (beta chain) was retrieved from a study of control samples from healthy donors and cancer patients. Germline CDR1 is SGHTA and CDR2 is FQGNSA. V was clipped by 1 base and J by 3 bases, with 3 bases between them. This CDR3 contains 12 residues. Using immunoSEQ multiplex PCR, the repertoire was profiled, and TCRdb retains in-frame clones only, with some absent. Among about 170,000 clones listed, around 93% were seen once. Sequencing was performed on blood. V usage is TRBV7-2 and J usage is TRBJ1-1; D gene unclear. This sequence originates from a woman aged 55-70 years in good health. The CDR3 loop is CASSLVDTEAFF. Written as DNA, the CDR3 is TGTGCCAGCAGCTTAGTCGACACTGAAGCTTTCTTT.